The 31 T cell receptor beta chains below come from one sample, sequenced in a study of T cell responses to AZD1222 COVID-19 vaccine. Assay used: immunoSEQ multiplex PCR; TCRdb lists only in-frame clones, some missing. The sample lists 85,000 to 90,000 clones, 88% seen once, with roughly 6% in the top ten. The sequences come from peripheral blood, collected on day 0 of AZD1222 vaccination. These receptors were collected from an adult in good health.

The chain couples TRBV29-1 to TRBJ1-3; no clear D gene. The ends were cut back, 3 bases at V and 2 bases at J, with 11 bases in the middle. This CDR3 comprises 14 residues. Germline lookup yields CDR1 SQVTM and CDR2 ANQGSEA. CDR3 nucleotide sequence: TGCAGCGTTGACGGGCGGGTAGCTGGAAACACCATATATTTT. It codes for CSVDGRVAGNTIYF.

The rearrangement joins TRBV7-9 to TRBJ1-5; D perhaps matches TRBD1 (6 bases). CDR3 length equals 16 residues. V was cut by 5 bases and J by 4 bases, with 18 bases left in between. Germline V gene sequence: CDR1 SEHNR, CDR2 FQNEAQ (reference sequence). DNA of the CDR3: TGTGCCAGCAGCCCTGGGACACCCACGCTGAATCAGCCCCAGCATTTT. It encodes CASSPGTPTLNQPQHF. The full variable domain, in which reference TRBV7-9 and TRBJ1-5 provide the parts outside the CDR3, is DTGVSQNPRHKITKRGQNVTFRCDPISEHNRLYWYRQTLGQGPEFLTYFQNEAQLEKSRLLSDRFSAERPKGSFSTLEIQRTEQGDSAMYLCASSPGTPTLNQPQHFGDGTRLSIL.

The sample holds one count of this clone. CDR3 sequence: CASSPGINADNEQFF. Written as DNA, the CDR3 is TGTGCCAGCAGCCCCGGGATTAACGCTGACAATGAGCAGTTCTTC. The V gene is TRBV2, the J gene TRBJ2-1; D might be TRBD2 (5 bases). V shed 6 bases and J shed 5 bases, with 17 bases lying between them. The CDR3 has 15 amino acids. The germline V gene has CDR1 SNHLY and CDR2 FYNNEI. Looking up the rest from reference TRBV2 and TRBJ2-1 gives the full variable domain: EPEVTQTPSHQVTQMGQEVILRCVPISNHLYFYWYRQILGQKVEFLVSFYNNEISEKSEIFDDQFSVERPDGSNFTLKIRSTKLEDSAMYFCASSPGINADNEQFFGPGTRLTVL.

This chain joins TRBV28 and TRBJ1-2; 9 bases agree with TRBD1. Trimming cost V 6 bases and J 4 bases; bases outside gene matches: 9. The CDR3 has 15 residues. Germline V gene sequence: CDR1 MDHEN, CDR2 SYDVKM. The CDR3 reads CASRTGQGRPYGYTF. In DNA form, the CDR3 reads TGTGCCAGCAGGACCGGACAGGGGAGACCCTATGGCTACACCTTC.

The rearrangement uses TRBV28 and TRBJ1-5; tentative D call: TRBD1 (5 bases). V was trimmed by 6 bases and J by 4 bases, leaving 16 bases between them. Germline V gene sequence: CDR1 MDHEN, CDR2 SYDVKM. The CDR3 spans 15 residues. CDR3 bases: TGTGCCAGCAGCCCACCCGGGACGGCGAATCAGCCCCAGCATTTT. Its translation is CASSPPGTANQPQHF.

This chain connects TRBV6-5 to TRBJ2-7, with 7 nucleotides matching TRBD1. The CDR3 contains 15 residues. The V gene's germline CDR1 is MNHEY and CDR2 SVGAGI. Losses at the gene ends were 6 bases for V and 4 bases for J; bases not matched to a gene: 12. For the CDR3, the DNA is TGTGCCAGCAGCTCCGGGACAGCGGAAACTTACGAGCAGTACTTC. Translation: CASSSGTAETYEQYF.

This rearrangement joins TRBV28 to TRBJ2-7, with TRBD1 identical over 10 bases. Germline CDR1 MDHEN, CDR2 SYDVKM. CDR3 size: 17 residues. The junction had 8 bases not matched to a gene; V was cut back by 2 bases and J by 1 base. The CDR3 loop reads CASSLGRWGQGSYEQYF. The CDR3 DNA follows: TGTGCCAGCAGTTTAGGACGGTGGGGACAGGGGTCCTACGAGCAGTACTTC.

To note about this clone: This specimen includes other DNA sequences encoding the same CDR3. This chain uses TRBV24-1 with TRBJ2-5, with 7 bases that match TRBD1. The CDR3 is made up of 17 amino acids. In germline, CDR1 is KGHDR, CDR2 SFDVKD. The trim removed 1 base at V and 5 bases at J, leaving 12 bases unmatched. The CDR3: CATSDFSPTGKVETQYF. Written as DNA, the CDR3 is TGTGCCACCAGTGATTTTAGCCCGACAGGGAAGGTGGAGACCCAGTACTTC.

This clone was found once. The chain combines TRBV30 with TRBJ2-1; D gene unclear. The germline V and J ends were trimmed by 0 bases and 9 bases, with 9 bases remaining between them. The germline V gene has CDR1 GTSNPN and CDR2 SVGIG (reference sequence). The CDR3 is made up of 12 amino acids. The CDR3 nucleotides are TGTGCCTGGAGTGTATTCCGAAGTGAGCAGTTCTTC. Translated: CAWSVFRSEQFF.

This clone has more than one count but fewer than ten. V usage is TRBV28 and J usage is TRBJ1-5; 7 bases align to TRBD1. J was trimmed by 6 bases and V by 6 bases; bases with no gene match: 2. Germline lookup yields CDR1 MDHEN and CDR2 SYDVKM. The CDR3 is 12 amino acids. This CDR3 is CASRTGVQPQHF. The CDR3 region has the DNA TGTGCCAGCAGAACAGGGGTTCAGCCCCAGCATTTT.

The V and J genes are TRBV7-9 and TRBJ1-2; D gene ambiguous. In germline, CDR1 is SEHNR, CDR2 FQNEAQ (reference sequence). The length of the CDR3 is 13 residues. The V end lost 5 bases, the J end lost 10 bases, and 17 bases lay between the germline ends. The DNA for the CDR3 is TGTGCCAGCAGCCCAGACGCGGGATTGGACTACACCTTC. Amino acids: CASSPDAGLDYTF. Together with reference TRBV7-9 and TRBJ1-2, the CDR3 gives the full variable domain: DTGVSQNPRHKITKRGQNVTFRCDPISEHNRLYWYRQTLGQGPEFLTYFQNEAQLEKSRLLSDRFSAERPKGSFSTLEIQRTEQGDSAMYLCASSPDAGLDYTFGSGTRLTVV.

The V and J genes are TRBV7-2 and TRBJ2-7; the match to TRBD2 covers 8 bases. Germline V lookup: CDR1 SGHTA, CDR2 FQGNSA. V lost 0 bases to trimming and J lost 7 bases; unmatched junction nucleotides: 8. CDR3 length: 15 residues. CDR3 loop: CASSLAPTAGGEQYF. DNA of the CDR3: TGTGCCAGCAGCTTAGCCCCTACGGCGGGGGGAGAGCAGTACTTC.

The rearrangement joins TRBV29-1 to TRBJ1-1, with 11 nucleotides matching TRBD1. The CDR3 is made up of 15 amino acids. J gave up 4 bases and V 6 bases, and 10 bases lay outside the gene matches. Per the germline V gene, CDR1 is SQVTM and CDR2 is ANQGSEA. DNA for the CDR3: TGCAGCGTCGTTATCACCGGGACAGGGGGCACTGAAGCTTTCTTT. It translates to CSVVITGTGGTEAFF.

The CDR3 sequence is CASSAVGWEGLAGELFF. For the CDR3, the DNA is TGTGCCAGCAGCGCAGTGGGGTGGGAGGGCCTCGCCGGGGAGCTGTTTTTT. The chain has TRBV9 and TRBJ2-2, with 7 bases identical to TRBD2. Unmatched junction bases numbered 14, after V lost 3 bases and J lost 6 bases. CDR1 and CDR2 (germline): SGDLS, YYNGEE. The CDR3 spans 17 residues. Full variable domain (missing parts from reference TRBV9 and TRBJ2-2): DSGVTQTPKHLITATGQRVTLRCSPRSGDLSVYWYQQSLDQGLQFLIQYYNGEERAKGNILERFSAQQFPDLHSELNLSSLELGDSALYFCASSAVGWEGLAGELFFGEGSRLTVL.

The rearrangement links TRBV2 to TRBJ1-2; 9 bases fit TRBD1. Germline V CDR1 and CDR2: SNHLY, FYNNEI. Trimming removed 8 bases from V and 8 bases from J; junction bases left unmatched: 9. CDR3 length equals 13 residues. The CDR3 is CASDFYGTGGYTF. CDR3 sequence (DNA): TGTGCCAGCGATTTCTACGGGACAGGGGGCTACACCTTC.

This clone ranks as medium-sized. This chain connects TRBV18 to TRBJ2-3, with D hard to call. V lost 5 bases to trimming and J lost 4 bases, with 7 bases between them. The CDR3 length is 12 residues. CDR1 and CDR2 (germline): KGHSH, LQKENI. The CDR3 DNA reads TGTGCCAGCTCAGGAGATTCAGATACGCAGTATTTT. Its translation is CASSGDSDTQYF. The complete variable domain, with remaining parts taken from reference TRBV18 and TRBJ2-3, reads NAGVMQNPRHLVRRRGQEARLRCSPMKGHSHVYWYRQLPEEGLKFMVYLQKENIIDESGMPKERFSAEFPKEGPSILRIQQVVRGDSAAYFCASSGDSDTQYFGPGTRLTVL.

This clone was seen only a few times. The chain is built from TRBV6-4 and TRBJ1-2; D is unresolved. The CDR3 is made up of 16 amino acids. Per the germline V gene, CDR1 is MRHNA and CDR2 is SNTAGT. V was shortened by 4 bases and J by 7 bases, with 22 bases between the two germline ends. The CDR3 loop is CASSVGSRGSGGGYTF. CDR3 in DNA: TGTGCCAGCAGTGTAGGATCTCGCGGGAGTGGTGGTGGCTACACCTTC.

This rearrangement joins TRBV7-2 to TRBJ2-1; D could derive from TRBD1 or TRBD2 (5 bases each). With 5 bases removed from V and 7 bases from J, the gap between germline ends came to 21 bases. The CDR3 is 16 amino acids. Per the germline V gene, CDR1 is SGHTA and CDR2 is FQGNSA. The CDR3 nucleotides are TGTGCCAGCAGCCAATTTCCGGGACCCCGGGCGAATGAGCAGTTCTTC. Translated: CASSQFPGPRANEQFF.

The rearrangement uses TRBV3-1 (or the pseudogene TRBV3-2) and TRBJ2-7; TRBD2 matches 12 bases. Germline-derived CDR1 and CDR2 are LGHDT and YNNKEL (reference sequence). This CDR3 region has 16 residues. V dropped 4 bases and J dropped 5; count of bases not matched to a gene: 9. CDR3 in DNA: TGTGCCAGCAGCCCGGACCGACTAGCGGGAGCTGACGAGCAGTACTTC. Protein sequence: CASSPDRLAGADEQYF.

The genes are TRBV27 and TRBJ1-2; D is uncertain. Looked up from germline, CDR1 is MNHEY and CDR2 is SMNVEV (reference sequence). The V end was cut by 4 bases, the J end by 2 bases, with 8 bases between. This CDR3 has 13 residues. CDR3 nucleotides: TGTGCCAGCAGTTATAACAGAAACTATGGCTACACCTTC. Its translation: CASSYNRNYGYTF.

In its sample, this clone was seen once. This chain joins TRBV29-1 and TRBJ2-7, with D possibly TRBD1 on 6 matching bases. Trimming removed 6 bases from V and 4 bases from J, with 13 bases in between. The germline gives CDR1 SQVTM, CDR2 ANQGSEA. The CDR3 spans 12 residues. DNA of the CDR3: TGCAGCGTCTATGTAACAGGGTACGAGCAGTACTTC. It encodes CSVYVTGYEQYF.

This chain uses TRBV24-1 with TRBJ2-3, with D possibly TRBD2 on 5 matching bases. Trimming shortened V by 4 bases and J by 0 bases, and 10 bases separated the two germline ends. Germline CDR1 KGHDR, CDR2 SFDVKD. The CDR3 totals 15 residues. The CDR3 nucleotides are TGTGCCACCAGTGAGAGGGTTGGAAGCACAGATACGCAGTATTTT. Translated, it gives CATSERVGSTDTQYF.

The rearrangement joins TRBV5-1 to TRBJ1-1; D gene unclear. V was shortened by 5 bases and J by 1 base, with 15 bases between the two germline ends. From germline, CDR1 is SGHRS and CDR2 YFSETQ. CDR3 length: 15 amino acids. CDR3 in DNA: TGCGCCAGCAGTCTCGTGAGGGATCCGAACACTGAAGCTTTCTTT. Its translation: CASSLVRDPNTEAFF.

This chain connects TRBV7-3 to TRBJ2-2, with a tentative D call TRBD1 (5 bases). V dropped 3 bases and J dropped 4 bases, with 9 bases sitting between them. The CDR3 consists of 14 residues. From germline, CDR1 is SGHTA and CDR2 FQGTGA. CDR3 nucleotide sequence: TGTGCCAGCAGCTTGGACACTATCACCGGGGAGCTGTTTTTT. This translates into CASSLDTITGELFF.

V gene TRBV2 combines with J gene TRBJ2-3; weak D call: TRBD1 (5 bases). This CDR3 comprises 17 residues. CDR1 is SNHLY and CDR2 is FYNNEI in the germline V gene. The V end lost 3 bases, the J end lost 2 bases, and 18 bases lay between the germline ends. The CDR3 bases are TGTGCCAGCAGTGACCAGGGCAGCCTATCCCTCACAGATACGCAGTATTTT. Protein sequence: CASSDQGSLSLTDTQYF.

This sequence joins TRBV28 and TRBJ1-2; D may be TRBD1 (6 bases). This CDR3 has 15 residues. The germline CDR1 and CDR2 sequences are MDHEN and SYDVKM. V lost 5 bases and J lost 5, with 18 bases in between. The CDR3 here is CASSENTGIRYGYTF. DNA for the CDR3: TGTGCCAGCAGTGAAAATACAGGGATTAGGTATGGCTACACCTTC.

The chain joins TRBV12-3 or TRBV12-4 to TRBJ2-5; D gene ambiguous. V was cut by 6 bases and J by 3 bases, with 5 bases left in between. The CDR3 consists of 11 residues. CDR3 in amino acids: CASRKKETQYF. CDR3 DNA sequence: TGTGCCAGCAGAAAAAAAGAGACCCAGTACTTC.

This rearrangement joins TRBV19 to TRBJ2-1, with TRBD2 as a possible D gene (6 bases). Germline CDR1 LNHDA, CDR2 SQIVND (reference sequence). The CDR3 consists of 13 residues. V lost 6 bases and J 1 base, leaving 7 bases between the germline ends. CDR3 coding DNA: TGTGCCAGTAGGGAGGGGTCCTACAATGAGCAGTTCTTC. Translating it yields CASREGSYNEQFF.

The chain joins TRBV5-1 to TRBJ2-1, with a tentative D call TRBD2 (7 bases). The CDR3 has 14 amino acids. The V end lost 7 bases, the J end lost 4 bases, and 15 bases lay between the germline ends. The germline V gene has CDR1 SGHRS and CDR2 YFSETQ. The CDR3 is CASPGGRPYNEQFF. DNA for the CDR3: TGCGCCAGCCCGGGGGGCCGACCGTACAATGAGCAGTTCTTC.

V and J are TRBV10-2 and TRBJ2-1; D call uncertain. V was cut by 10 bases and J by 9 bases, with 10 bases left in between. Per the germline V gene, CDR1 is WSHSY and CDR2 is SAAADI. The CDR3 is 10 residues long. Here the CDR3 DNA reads TGCGCCACTTTGCAGGTTGAGCAGTTCTTC. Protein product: CATLQVEQFF.

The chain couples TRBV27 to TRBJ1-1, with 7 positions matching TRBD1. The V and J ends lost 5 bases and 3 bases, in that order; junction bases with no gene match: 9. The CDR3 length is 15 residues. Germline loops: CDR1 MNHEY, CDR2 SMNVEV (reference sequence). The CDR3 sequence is CASSPRTGAHTEAFF. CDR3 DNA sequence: TGTGCCAGCAGTCCCCGGACAGGAGCGCACACTGAAGCTTTCTTT.